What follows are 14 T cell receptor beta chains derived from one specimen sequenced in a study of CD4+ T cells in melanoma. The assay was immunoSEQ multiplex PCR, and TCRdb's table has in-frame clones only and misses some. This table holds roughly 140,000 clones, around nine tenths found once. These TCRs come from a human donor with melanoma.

In nucleotides, the CDR3 is TGTGCCAGCAGGCCGGGGGGGTCGGGAAACACCATATATTTT. This translates into CASRPGGSGNTIYF. The chain joins TRBV27 to TRBJ1-3; D may be TRBD1 (5 bases). The germline gives CDR1 MNHEY, CDR2 SMNVEV (reference sequence). There are 14 residues in the CDR3. Trimming removed 6 bases from V and 4 bases from J, with 13 bases in between.

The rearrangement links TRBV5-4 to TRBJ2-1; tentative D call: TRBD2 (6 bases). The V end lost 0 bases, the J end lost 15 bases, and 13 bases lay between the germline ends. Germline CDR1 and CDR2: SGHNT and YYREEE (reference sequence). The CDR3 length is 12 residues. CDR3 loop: CASSLGAGGPFF. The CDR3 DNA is TGTGCCAGCAGCTTGGGGGCCGGAGGGCCGTTCTTC.

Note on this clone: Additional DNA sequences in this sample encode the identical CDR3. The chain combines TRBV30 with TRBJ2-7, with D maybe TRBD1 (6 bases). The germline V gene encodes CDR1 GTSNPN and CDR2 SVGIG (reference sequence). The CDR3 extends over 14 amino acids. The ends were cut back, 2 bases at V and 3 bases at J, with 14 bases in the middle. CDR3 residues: CAWSPRTGFYEQYF. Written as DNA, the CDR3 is TGTGCCTGGAGTCCCCGAACAGGGTTCTACGAGCAGTACTTC.

The CDR3 sequence: CASRGGFWPDEQFF. DNA for the CDR3: TGTGCCAGCAGGGGAGGGTTCTGGCCTGATGAGCAGTTCTTC. This rearrangement joins TRBV2 to TRBJ2-1, with TRBD2 matching 7 bases. V gave up 6 bases and J gave up 8 bases; unmatched junction bases: 10. CDR3 length: 14 amino acids. Germline CDR1 SNHLY, CDR2 FYNNEI.

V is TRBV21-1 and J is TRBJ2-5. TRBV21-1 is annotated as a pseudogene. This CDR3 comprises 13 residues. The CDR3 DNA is TGTGCCAGCAGCAAAGGGGGCCAAGAGACCCAGTACTTC. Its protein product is CASSKGGQETQYF.

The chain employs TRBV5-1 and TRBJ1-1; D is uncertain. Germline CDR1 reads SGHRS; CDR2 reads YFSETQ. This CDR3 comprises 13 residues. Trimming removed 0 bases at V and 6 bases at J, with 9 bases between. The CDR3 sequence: CASSLVLHSEAFF. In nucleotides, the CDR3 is TGCGCCAGCAGCTTGGTTCTGCATTCTGAAGCTTTCTTT.

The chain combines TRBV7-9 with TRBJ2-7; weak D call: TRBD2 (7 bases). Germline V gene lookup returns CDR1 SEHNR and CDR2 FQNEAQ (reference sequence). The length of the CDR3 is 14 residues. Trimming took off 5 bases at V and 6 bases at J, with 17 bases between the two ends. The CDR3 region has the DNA TGTGCCAGCAGCGCCGTGGGCGGGGGCTCCGAGCAGTACTTC. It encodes CASSAVGGGSEQYF.

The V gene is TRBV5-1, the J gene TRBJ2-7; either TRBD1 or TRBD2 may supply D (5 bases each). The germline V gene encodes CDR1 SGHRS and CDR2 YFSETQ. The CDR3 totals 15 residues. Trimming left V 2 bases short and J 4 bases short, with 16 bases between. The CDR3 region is CASSLNGDPSYEQYF. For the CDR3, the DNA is TGCGCCAGCAGCTTAAACGGGGACCCGTCTTACGAGCAGTACTTC.

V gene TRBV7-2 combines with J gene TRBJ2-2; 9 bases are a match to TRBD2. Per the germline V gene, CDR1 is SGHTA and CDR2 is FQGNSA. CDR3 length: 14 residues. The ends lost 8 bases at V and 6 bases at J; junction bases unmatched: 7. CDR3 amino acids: CASRGGGAPGELFF. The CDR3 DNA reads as TGTGCCAGCCGGGGCGGGGGGGCCCCCGGGGAGCTGTTTTTT.

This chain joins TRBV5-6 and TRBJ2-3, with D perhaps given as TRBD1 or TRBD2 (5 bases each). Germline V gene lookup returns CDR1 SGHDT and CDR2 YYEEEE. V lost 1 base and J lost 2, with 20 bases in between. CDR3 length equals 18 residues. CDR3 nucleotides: TGTGCCAGCAGCTTGCCTGTATCCGTTGAGGGGTCCACAGATACGCAGTATTTT. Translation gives CASSLPVSVEGSTDTQYF.

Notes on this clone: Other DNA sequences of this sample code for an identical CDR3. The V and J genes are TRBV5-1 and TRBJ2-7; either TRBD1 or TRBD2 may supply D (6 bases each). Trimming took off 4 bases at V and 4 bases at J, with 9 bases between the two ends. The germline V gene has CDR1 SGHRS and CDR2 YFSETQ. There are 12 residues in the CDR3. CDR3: CASSPGAYEQYF. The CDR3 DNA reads TGCGCCAGCAGCCCGGGGGCTTACGAGCAGTACTTC.

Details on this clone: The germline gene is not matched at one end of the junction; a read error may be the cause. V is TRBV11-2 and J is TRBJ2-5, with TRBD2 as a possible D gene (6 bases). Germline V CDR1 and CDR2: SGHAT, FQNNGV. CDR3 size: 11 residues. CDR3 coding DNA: TGTGCCAGCAGCTATAGGGGACTGCCTCACTTC. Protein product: CASSYRGLPHF.

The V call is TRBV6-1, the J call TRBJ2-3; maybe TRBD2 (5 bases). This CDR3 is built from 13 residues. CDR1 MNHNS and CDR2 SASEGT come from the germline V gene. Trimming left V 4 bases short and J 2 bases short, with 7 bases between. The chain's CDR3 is CASSGSVTDTQYF. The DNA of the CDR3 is TGTGCCAGCAGTGGTAGCGTCACAGATACGCAGTATTTT.

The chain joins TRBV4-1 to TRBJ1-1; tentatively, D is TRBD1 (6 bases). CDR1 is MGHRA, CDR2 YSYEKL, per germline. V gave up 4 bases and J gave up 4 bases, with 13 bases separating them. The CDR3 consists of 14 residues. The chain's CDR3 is CASSPPGAGTEAFF. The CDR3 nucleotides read TGCGCCAGCAGCCCGCCAGGGGCAGGCACTGAAGCTTTCTTT.